At least ten counts were recorded for the clone carrying this T cell receptor beta chain. V was clipped by 3 bases and J by 7 bases, with 9 bases between them. CDR3 length equals 13 residues. These data originate in a study of T-cell reconstitution after alpha-beta-depleted transplantation in children. The TCRbeta library was prepared with unique molecular identifiers. TCRdb itself ran the PCR reads through MiXCR, one entry per CDR3 protein. The sample yields 250,000 to 350,000 distinct CDR3 sequences, 9.9% seen once. The sequence was obtained from a human donor who donated a stem cell graft to a child with SCID. The chain employs TRBV12-3 or TRBV12-4 and TRBJ1-4; no clear D gene. This specimen consisted of PBMCs from the stem cell graft donor, obtained from the stem cell graft. CDR3 nucleotide sequence: TGTGCCAGCAGTTTTTTCAGTCGTGAAAAACTGTTTTTT. It is translated as CASSFFSREKLFF.